This passage covers 25 T cell receptor beta chains from one sample sequenced in a study of blood T cell repertoires in COVID-19. The table came from immunoSEQ multiplex PCR; TCRdb's copy has only in-frame clones and leaves some out. The table includes 120,000 to 150,000 clones, approximately 79% detected once. Sequencing was done on a sample of peripheral blood. The receptors originated from a man aged 45 to 65 with active or convalescent COVID-19.

The V and J genes are TRBV29-1 and TRBJ1-2; 9 nucleotides line up with TRBD1. In germline, CDR1 is SQVTM, CDR2 ANQGSEA. The length of the CDR3 is 16 residues. Trimming cost V 0 bases and J 2 bases; bases outside gene matches: 7. In DNA, the CDR3 is TGCAGCGTTGAAGATTGGGGGACAGGGTCAAACTATGGCTACACCTTC. Protein sequence: CSVEDWGTGSNYGYTF.

V gene TRBV3-1 (or the pseudogene TRBV3-2) combines with J gene TRBJ1-2, with D hard to call. The germline CDR1 and CDR2 sequences are LGHDT and YNNKEL (reference sequence). The CDR3 runs 14 residues. The V gene lost 1 base and the J gene lost 1 base, with 7 bases spanning the gap. The CDR3 reads CASSQGQNNYGYTF. CDR3 DNA: TGTGCCAGCAGCCAAGGCCAGAATAACTATGGCTACACCTTC.

With regard to this clone: Sequence at one end of the junction differs from germline and may be a read error. The V gene is TRBV7-9, the J gene TRBJ2-1; D is possibly TRBD1 (5 bases). The germline gives CDR1 SEHNR, CDR2 FQNEAQ (reference sequence). This CDR3 region has 14 residues. The CDR3 spells CASGFGDSHNEQFF. DNA of the CDR3: TGTGCCAGCGGCTTTGGAGACAGCCACAATGAGCAGTTCTTC.

This clone showed up just once. The chain is built from TRBV12-5 and TRBJ1-1; TRBD1 matches 8 bases. Germline V lookup: CDR1 LGHNT, CDR2 FRNRAP. J was trimmed by 6 bases and V by 7 bases; bases with no gene match: 10. The CDR3 loop spans 14 amino acids. The CDR3 DNA sequence: TGTGCTAGTGCCCCCGGACAGGGCTCGCCTGAAGCTTTCTTT. This encodes CASAPGQGSPEAFF.

The V and J genes are TRBV6-5 and TRBJ2-7, with D unclear. This CDR3 is 11 amino acids long. Between the trimmed V and J ends, which lost 4 bases and 5 bases, there was a span of 6 bases. Germline values: CDR1 MNHEY, CDR2 SVGAGI. In DNA, the CDR3 is TGTGCCAGCAGTTCGCGAGACGAGCAGTACTTC. Translation: CASSSRDEQYF.

In its sample, this clone was seen once. This chain uses TRBV6-5 with TRBJ1-2; D remains unclear. The CDR3 is 13 residues long. Trimming pared 2 bases from V and 6 bases from J, leaving 10 bases between. Germline V gene sequence: CDR1 MNHEY, CDR2 SVGAGI. CDR3 in DNA: TGTGCCAGCAGTTACGGCCTAGGAGATGGCTACACCTTC. Its translation is CASSYGLGDGYTF.

This chain uses TRBV7-9 with TRBJ2-7; 7 bases are a match to TRBD1. V shed 2 bases and J 2 bases; nucleotides not matched to a gene: 9. Germline CDR1 SEHNR, CDR2 FQNEAQ (reference sequence). This CDR3 has 16 amino acids. This CDR3 reads CASSLNTGAVTYEQYF. For the CDR3, the DNA is TGTGCCAGCAGCTTAAACACAGGGGCGGTTACCTACGAGCAGTACTTC.

The chain couples TRBV19 to TRBJ2-3; TRBD2 matches at 7 bases. V lost 2 bases, J lost 2 bases, and 10 bases stayed unmatched. Germline CDR1 is LNHDA and CDR2 is SQIVND (reference sequence). This CDR3 has 17 amino acids. CDR3 in DNA: TGTGCCAGTAGTATACTGGGTAGCGGGTTGTTCACAGATACGCAGTATTTT. Residues: CASSILGSGLFTDTQYF.

The gene calls are TRBV18 and TRBJ2-7; TRBD2 matches 12 bases. The V segment lost 4 bases and the J segment 4 bases; nucleotides outside the gene matches: 5. CDR1 is KGHSH, CDR2 LQKENI, per germline. The CDR3 totals 15 residues. DNA for the CDR3: TGTGCCAGCTCACAGACCGGGACTAGCGGGTACGAGCAGTACTTC. Residues: CASSQTGTSGYEQYF. The full variable domain, rest sourced from reference TRBV18 and TRBJ2-7, is NAGVMQNPRHLVRRRGQEARLRCSPMKGHSHVYWYRQLPEEGLKFMVYLQKENIIDESGMPKERFSAEFPKEGPSILRIQQVVRGDSAAYFCASSQTGTSGYEQYFGPGTRLTVT.

The CDR3 loop is CASRGLAGGPQETQYF. CDR3 coding DNA: TGTGCCAGCCGAGGACTAGCGGGAGGGCCCCAGGAGACCCAGTACTTC. V usage is TRBV2 and J usage is TRBJ2-5; TRBD2 aligns across 15 bases. CDR3 size: 16 residues. Trimming at V came to 8 bases and at J to 5 bases, leaving 9 bases not matched to a gene. Germline values: CDR1 SNHLY, CDR2 FYNNEI.

The V gene is TRBV6-1, the J gene TRBJ1-1, with D possibly matching TRBD1 (5 bases). The CDR3 totals 14 residues. Germline V gene sequence: CDR1 MNHNS, CDR2 SASEGT. Trimming cost V 2 bases and J 4 bases, with 11 bases left between them. Here the CDR3 reads CASSERGVGTEAFF. The CDR3 nucleotides read TGTGCCAGCAGTGAACGGGGGGTTGGCACTGAAGCTTTCTTT.

The chain is built from TRBV27 and TRBJ2-7, with 7 bases lining up with TRBD1. Trimming at V came to 4 bases and at J to 2 bases, leaving 5 bases not matched to a gene. CDR1 is MNHEY and CDR2 is SMNVEV in the germline V gene (reference sequence). The CDR3 is 14 residues long. Here the CDR3 reads CASSSPTGAYEQYF. Written as DNA, the CDR3 is TGTGCCAGCAGTTCCCCAACAGGGGCCTACGAGCAGTACTTC.

The chain couples TRBV3-1 (or the pseudogene TRBV3-2) to TRBJ2-2, with 8 bases identical to TRBD2. This CDR3 spans 16 amino acids. The germline V gene has CDR1 LGHDT and CDR2 YNNKEL (reference sequence). V shed 4 bases, J shed 4 bases, and the junction held 8 bases outside the gene matches. CDR3 in amino acids: CASSLHSGIRTGELFF. The CDR3, as DNA: TGTGCCAGCAGCCTCCATAGCGGGATCCGCACCGGGGAGCTGTTTTTT.

CDR3 region: CASSYSAGLAGRETQYF. The CDR3 bases are TGTGCCAGCAGTTACTCGGCAGGACTCGCGGGAAGGGAGACCCAGTACTTC. The rearrangement links TRBV6-8 to TRBJ2-5; maybe TRBD2 (6 bases). The V end lost 0 bases, the J end lost 5 bases, and 19 bases lay between the germline ends. The germline V gene has CDR1 MNHGY and CDR2 SAAAGT. The length of the CDR3 is 17 residues.

V usage is TRBV11-2 and J usage is TRBJ1-6, with 8 bases fitting TRBD1. In germline, CDR1 is SGHAT, CDR2 FQNNGV. The CDR3 has 14 amino acids. Losses at the gene ends were 5 bases for V and 14 bases for J; bases not matched to a gene: 11. This CDR3 reads CASSIGQGVGALHF. CDR3 nucleotides: TGTGCCAGCAGCATAGGACAGGGAGTTGGGGCCCTCCACTTT.

The chain employs TRBV5-3 and TRBJ2-2; 8 nucleotides match TRBD2. TRBV5-3 is filed as an ORF, its function uncertain. This CDR3 contains 17 residues. V was clipped by 10 bases and J by 3 bases; unmatched bases: 17. The CDR3 here is CARNGTSWGKYTGELFF. The DNA for the CDR3 is TGTGCCCGAAATGGGACTAGTTGGGGTAAGTACACCGGGGAGCTGTTTTTT.

The chain carries TRBV9 and TRBJ2-5, with 12 bases fitting TRBD2. V lost 4 bases to trimming and J lost 4 bases; unmatched junction nucleotides: 5. The V gene's germline CDR1 is SGDLS and CDR2 YYNGEE. The CDR3 extends over 15 amino acids. CDR3 bases: TGTGCCAGCAGCACGACTAGCGGGAGTGTAGAGACCCAGTACTTC. This sequence encodes CASSTTSGSVETQYF. The full variable domain, rest sourced from reference TRBV9 and TRBJ2-5, is DSGVTQTPKHLITATGQRVTLRCSPRSGDLSVYWYQQSLDQGLQFLIQYYNGEERAKGNILERFSAQQFPDLHSELNLSSLELGDSALYFCASSTTSGSVETQYFGPGTRLLVL.

CDR3 nucleotide sequence: TGTGCCAGCAGCCCTAAGGGGGGGTCCTACGAGCAGTACTTC. Translated, it gives CASSPKGGSYEQYF. The chain employs TRBV11-1 and TRBJ2-7; perhaps TRBD2 as D (7 bases). The CDR3 is 14 amino acids. The V gene lost 5 bases and the J gene lost 1 base, with 12 bases spanning the gap. Germline V CDR1 and CDR2: SGHAT, FQDESV (reference sequence).

The genes are TRBV7-9 and TRBJ2-7; 15 nucleotides match TRBD2. Losses at the gene ends were 4 bases for V and 3 bases for J; bases not matched to a gene: 1. Germline V gives CDR1 SEHNR, CDR2 FQNEAQ (reference sequence). CDR3 length: 15 amino acids. DNA for the CDR3: TGTGCCAGCAGCTCGGGACTAGCGGGAGGCTACGAGCAGTACTTC. Encoded protein: CASSSGLAGGYEQYF.

The gene calls are TRBV7-2 and TRBJ2-1, with TRBD2 identical over 7 bases. Germline CDR1 reads SGHTA; CDR2 reads FQGNSA. This CDR3 has 14 residues. V lost 1 base to trimming and J lost 10 bases; unmatched junction nucleotides: 7. Here the CDR3 DNA reads TGTGCCAGCAGCTTAGGTACTAGCGCACCCGAGCAGTTCTTC. It codes for CASSLGTSAPEQFF.

This chain connects TRBV18 to TRBJ2-7; 8 bases line up with TRBD1. The ends lost 4 bases at V and 3 bases at J; junction bases unmatched: 8. The CDR3 is made up of 15 amino acids. Germline CDR1 KGHSH, CDR2 LQKENI. CDR3 protein: CASSLEPGGYYEQYF. The CDR3 coding sequence is TGTGCCAGCTCACTAGAGCCAGGGGGCTACTACGAGCAGTACTTC.

CDR3 sequence reads: CASSWTSGNTGELFF. CDR3 coding DNA: TGTGCCAGCAGCTGGACTAGCGGGAACACCGGGGAGCTGTTTTTT. This chain joins TRBV11-2 and TRBJ2-2, with 10 bases aligning to TRBD2. This CDR3 region has 15 residues. CDR1 and CDR2 from the germline V gene are SGHAT and FQNNGV. V was clipped by 4 bases and J by 1 base; unmatched bases: 0.

The rearrangement uses TRBV12-3 or TRBV12-4 and TRBJ2-7, with a possible D match to TRBD2 (6 bases). The CDR3 is 12 amino acids. Trimming took 6 bases from V and 12 from J, leaving 18 bases between them. CDR3 amino acids: CASSPSGGWPYF. The CDR3 DNA follows: TGTGCCAGCAGCCCCTCAGGAGGGTGGCCGTACTTC.

This clone has just a few counts. The chain couples TRBV2 to TRBJ2-1, with 7 bases fitting TRBD2. The length of the CDR3 is 16 residues. CDR1 and CDR2 from the germline V gene are SNHLY and FYNNEI. V dropped 3 bases and J dropped 4; count of bases not matched to a gene: 9. CDR3 region: CASSDAFSGQYNEQFF. CDR3 in DNA: TGTGCCAGCAGTGATGCGTTTAGCGGGCAATACAATGAGCAGTTCTTC. Complete variable domain (other parts from reference TRBV2 and TRBJ2-1): EPEVTQTPSHQVTQMGQEVILRCVPISNHLYFYWYRQILGQKVEFLVSFYNNEISEKSEIFDDQFSVERPDGSNFTLKIRSTKLEDSAMYFCASSDAFSGQYNEQFFGPGTRLTVL.

The chain combines TRBV28 with TRBJ2-3; the D gene is possibly TRBD1 (6 bases). CDR1 is MDHEN and CDR2 is SYDVKM in the germline V gene. V was clipped by 1 base and J by 6 bases, with 17 bases between them. The CDR3 has 16 amino acids. The CDR3, as DNA: TGTGCCAGCAGTTTATCCACAGGGCCGCCCGTGGATACGCAGTATTTT. As protein: CASSLSTGPPVDTQYF. Variable domain in full (rest from reference TRBV28 and TRBJ2-3): DVKVTQSSRYLVKRTGEKVFLECVQDMDHENMFWYRQDPGLGLRLIYFSYDVKMKEKGDIPEGYSVSREKKERFSLILESASTNQTSMYLCASSLSTGPPVDTQYFGPGTRLTVL.